This TCR beta chain was documented in a study of T cells in Graves' hyperthyroidism and ophthalmopathy. RNA transcripts gave rise to amplified TCR beta CDR3 regions. The HTBI primer set was used in a first-round RT-PCR of the TCR CDR3. TCRdb recomputed calls from the multiplex PCR reads with MiXCR, one row per CDR3 protein. This table has over 120,000 distinct CDR3 sequences, around 20% appearing once. This sample holds PBMCs from less than 13 ml fresh peripheral blood. Trimming shortened V by 2 bases and J by 7 bases, and 7 bases separated the two germline ends. Germline assignment: CDR1 SGHRS and CDR2 YFSETQ. The CDR3 covers 12 residues.

The chain employs TRBV5-1 and TRBJ2-1; a weak D match, TRBD2 (5 bases). The source is a woman between 45 and 60 years old with Graves' hyperthyroidism that later progressed to Graves' ophthalmopathy. Sequenced input: blood. The DNA for the CDR3 is TGCGCCAGCAGCTTTACGGGGAATGAGCAGTTCTTC. It yields the protein CASSFTGNEQFF.